The clone carrying this T cell receptor (beta chain) was seen a few times. TCRdb analysed the RACE reads with MiXCR anew, one entry per CDR3 protein. Counted here are more than 150,000 distinct CDR3 sequences, roughly 15% occurring once; the ten biggest clones make up about 1.7%. The data originate from a study of human T cells and chemical hapten exposure. Time point indicated: patch test 1, 2 weeks after DPC sensitization. The treatment: therapeutic diphenylcyclopropenone sensitization with weekly scalp DPC. The drawing of blood occurred before each patch test was applied. CDR3 length equals 11 residues. V lost 8 bases to trimming and J lost 5 bases, with 10 bases between them. Germline V gene lookup returns CDR1 MDHEN and CDR2 SYDVKM.

V gene TRBV28 combines with J gene TRBJ2-7; no definite D call. Sequencing used whole blood, obtained in connection with sensitization to the hapten diphenylcyclopropenone (DPC). This sequence originates from a woman in her 30s with alopecia areata. Some clones in this sample may be carry-over from other donors' samples. The CDR3 region is CASSSTHEQYF. The DNA for the CDR3 is TGTGCCAGCTCCTCCACACACGAGCAGTACTTC. Using reference TRBV28 and TRBJ2-7 for the parts outside the CDR3, the full variable domain is DVKVTQSSRYLVKRTGEKVFLECVQDMDHENMFWYRQDPGLGLRLIYFSYDVKMKEKGDIPEGYSVSREKKERFSLILESASTNQTSMYLCASSSTHEQYFGPGTRLTVT.